A single sample is the source of the 32 T cell receptor beta chains below, sequenced in a study of blood T cell repertoires in COVID-19. Repertoires were generated with immunoSEQ multiplex PCR, while TCRdb's copy carries only in-frame clones and drops some. This table has some 260,000 clones, approximately 85% appearing once. The source material was peripheral blood. The receptors were sampled from a human donor in a cohort sampled during active COVID-19.

This rearrangement joins TRBV4-1 to TRBJ1-6; 7 positions match TRBD1. J lost 7 bases, V lost 0 bases, and 12 bases had no gene match. The germline CDR1 and CDR2 sequences are MGHRA and YSYEKL. This CDR3 spans 18 amino acids. CDR3 sequence (DNA): TGCGCCAGCAGCCAAGAGGGCTCGAGGTGGGGACAGAATTCACCCCTCCACTTT. Protein product: CASSQEGSRWGQNSPLHF.

The chain combines TRBV2 with TRBJ1-6; D perhaps matches TRBD1 (6 bases). Trimming stripped 5 bases from V and 2 bases from J, with 7 bases between. This CDR3 has 14 residues. Germline loops: CDR1 SNHLY, CDR2 FYNNEI. CDR3 coding DNA: TGTGCCAGCAGTCCAGGGGCCTATAATTCACCCCTCCACTTT. Its translation: CASSPGAYNSPLHF.

V usage is TRBV4-1 and J usage is TRBJ2-7; 8 bases map to TRBD2. CDR1 MGHRA and CDR2 YSYEKL come from the germline V gene. The CDR3 extends over 17 amino acids. J was trimmed by 3 bases and V by 2 bases; bases with no gene match: 12. The CDR3 here is CASSQFLLGLGLYEQYF. The DNA for the CDR3 is TGCGCCAGCAGCCAATTTTTGCTGGGACTAGGTCTCTACGAGCAGTACTTC.

The chain couples TRBV18 to TRBJ2-6, with no clear D. The V and J ends lost 4 bases and 0 bases respectively, with 7 bases between them. The CDR3 spans 15 residues. Germline CDR1 reads KGHSH; CDR2 reads LQKENI. The CDR3 bases are TGTGCCAGCTCACAGTCAGGCTCTGGGGCCAACGTCCTGACTTTC. This encodes CASSQSGSGANVLTF. Variable domain in full (rest from reference TRBV18 and TRBJ2-6): NAGVMQNPRHLVRRRGQEARLRCSPMKGHSHVYWYRQLPEEGLKFMVYLQKENIIDESGMPKERFSAEFPKEGPSILRIQQVVRGDSAAYFCASSQSGSGANVLTFGAGSRLTVL.

V gene TRBV5-1 combines with J gene TRBJ2-7; D is uncertain. From germline, CDR1 is SGHRS and CDR2 YFSETQ. The CDR3 totals 14 residues. Deletions cut 3 bases from V and 0 bases from J, with 10 bases between. This CDR3 is CASSSEVSSYEQYF. Here the CDR3 DNA reads TGCGCCAGCAGCTCTGAGGTGAGCTCCTACGAGCAGTACTTC.

V is TRBV4-1 and J is TRBJ2-6; D is unresolved. CDR3 length: 19 amino acids. The germline V gene encodes CDR1 MGHRA and CDR2 YSYEKL. The V and J ends lost 2 bases and 0 bases respectively, with 17 bases between them. CDR3 protein: CASSQPFLRLFSGANVLTF. The CDR3 coding sequence is TGCGCCAGCAGCCAACCTTTTTTAAGACTGTTCTCTGGGGCCAACGTCCTGACTTTC.

The chain links TRBV5-1 to TRBJ1-2; the match to TRBD1 covers 10 bases. V lost 4 bases to trimming and J lost 7 bases; unmatched junction nucleotides: 10. The CDR3 sequence is 15 residues long. Germline V gene sequence: CDR1 SGHRS, CDR2 YFSETQ. This chain's CDR3 is CASSIGTGVTGGYTF. The CDR3 region has the DNA TGCGCCAGCAGCATAGGGACAGGGGTTACAGGTGGCTACACCTTC. The full variable domain, completed using reference TRBV5-1 and TRBJ1-2, is KAGVTQTPRYLIKTRGQQVTLSCSPISGHRSVSWYQQTPGQGLQFLFEYFSETQRNKGNFPGRFSGRQFSNSRSEMNVSTLELGDSALYLCASSIGTGVTGGYTFGSGTRLTVV.

This chain joins TRBV4-3 and TRBJ2-5; 9 positions agree with TRBD1. The V gene end was trimmed by 1 base and the J gene end by 6 bases; junction bases not matched to a gene: 9. The CDR3 covers 16 residues. Germline-derived CDR1 and CDR2 are LGHNA and YSLEER. The CDR3 coding sequence is TGCGCCAGCAGCCAAGGGGGGACAGGGATGGGTAAGACCCAGTACTTC. It yields the protein CASSQGGTGMGKTQYF.

The chain is built from TRBV11-3 and TRBJ2-4; 8 positions match TRBD2. Germline trimming cut 5 bases from V and 4 bases from J; bases unmatched to any gene: 10. Germline lookup yields CDR1 SGHNT and CDR2 YENEEA. The CDR3 spans 16 residues. In nucleotides, the CDR3 is TGTGCCAGCAGCCCGGGGGGGAGCGGGCGGAAAAACATTCAGTACTTC. It codes for CASSPGGSGRKNIQYF.

This chain connects TRBV19 to TRBJ1-5; 7 positions agree with TRBD1. This CDR3 spans 14 amino acids. V was pared by 3 bases and J by 11 bases, with 10 bases of the junction left unmatched. Germline loops: CDR1 LNHDA, CDR2 SQIVND (reference sequence). The CDR3 coding sequence is TGTGCCAGTAGTATCGGGACAGCCCTAGGGACCCAGCATTTT. This codes for CASSIGTALGTQHF.

The chain joins TRBV27 to TRBJ2-7, with TRBD1 as a possible D gene (6 bases). V was shortened by 3 bases and J by 0 bases, with 18 bases between the two germline ends. Germline CDR1 and CDR2: MNHEY and SMNVEV (reference sequence). The CDR3 is 17 amino acids. The CDR3 here is CASSFWKGESVSYEQYF. The CDR3, as DNA: TGTGCCAGCAGTTTTTGGAAGGGGGAAAGTGTCTCCTACGAGCAGTACTTC.

This clone is a singleton in its sample. The J gene is TRBJ2-6, the V gene TRBV30, with unresolved D. The CDR3 runs 14 residues. V was shortened by 6 bases and J by 0 bases, with 9 bases between the two germline ends. Germline V gene data show CDR1 as GTSNPN and CDR2 as SVGIG (reference sequence). CDR3: CACYMPSGANVLTF. Written as DNA, the CDR3 is TGTGCCTGTTACATGCCCTCTGGGGCCAACGTCCTGACTTTC. The full variable domain, rest sourced from reference TRBV30 and TRBJ2-6, is SQTIHQWPATLVQPVGSPLSLECTVEGTSNPNLYWYRQAAGRGLQLLFYSVGIGQISSEVPQNLSASRPQDRQFILSSKKLLLSDSGFYLCACYMPSGANVLTFGAGSRLTVL.

The rearrangement uses TRBV7-9 and TRBJ2-7; 7 bases are a match to TRBD1. This CDR3 comprises 14 residues. Germline values: CDR1 SEHNR, CDR2 FQNEAQ (reference sequence). Trimming removed 5 bases from V and 4 bases from J; junction bases left unmatched: 8. CDR3 coding DNA: TGTGCCAGCAGCCTGACAGGGAAACAGTACGAGCAGTACTTC. Its translation: CASSLTGKQYEQYF.

The rearrangement joins TRBV9 to TRBJ2-7, with D unclear. Germline V lookup: CDR1 SGDLS, CDR2 YYNGEE. V dropped 3 bases and J dropped 7 bases, with 11 bases sitting between them. The CDR3 runs 12 residues. CDR3 sequence reads: CASSAVDGEQYF. The CDR3 nucleotides are TGTGCCAGCAGCGCTGTAGACGGGGAGCAGTACTTC.

In this sample, this clone turned up a few times. This chain joins TRBV3-1 (or the pseudogene TRBV3-2) and TRBJ1-3; D unclear. Per the germline V gene, CDR1 is LGHDT and CDR2 is YNNKEL (reference sequence). This CDR3 contains 12 residues. V lost 8 bases and J lost 2, with 7 bases in between. CDR3 amino acids: CASAGAGNTIYF. The CDR3 DNA is TGTGCCAGCGCCGGGGCTGGAAACACCATATATTTT.

The chain joins TRBV11-2 to TRBJ2-7; TRBD1 aligns across 7 bases. The germline V gene has CDR1 SGHAT and CDR2 FQNNGV. The CDR3 totals 14 residues. Trimming at V came to 3 bases and at J to 4 bases, leaving 6 bases not matched to a gene. For the CDR3, the DNA is TGTGCCAGCAGCTTCCCCGGGACAGATTACGAGCAGTACTTC. Its translation is CASSFPGTDYEQYF. The full variable domain, with the rest looked up from reference TRBV11-2 and TRBJ2-7, is EAGVAQSPRYKIIEKRQSVAFWCNPISGHATLYWYQQILGQGPKLLIQFQNNGVVDDSQLPKDRFSAERLKGVDSTLKIQPAKLEDSAVYLCASSFPGTDYEQYFGPGTRLTVT.

In the case of this clone: A read error may account for a junction end that differs from germline. The CDR3 bases are TGCGCCACCAGCCCCCCGGGGGGGAAAGGAAATTCACCCCTCCACTTT. This codes for CATSPPGGKGNSPLHF. The chain employs TRBV4-1 and TRBJ1-6; tentative D call: TRBD1 (5 bases). The germline V gene encodes CDR1 MGHRA and CDR2 YSYEKL. The length of the CDR3 is 16 residues.

The CDR3 region has the DNA TGTGCCAGTACACGGGAGGTGAACACTGAAGCTTTCTTT. Encoded protein: CASTREVNTEAFF. This chain joins TRBV19 and TRBJ1-1, with D uncertain. Trimming cost V 7 bases and J 0 bases, with 9 bases left between them. This CDR3 spans 13 amino acids. Germline loops: CDR1 LNHDA, CDR2 SQIVND (reference sequence).

The gene calls are TRBV27 and TRBJ1-6; no reliable D call. Trimming removed 6 bases at V and 9 bases at J, with 12 bases between. The germline CDR1 and CDR2 sequences are MNHEY and SMNVEV (reference sequence). The CDR3 is made up of 13 amino acids. Written as DNA, the CDR3 is TGTGCCAGCAGCCTCCTCAGTTCTTCACCCCTCCACTTT. Amino acid sequence: CASSLLSSSPLHF.

The chain has TRBV27 and TRBJ2-1, with D tentatively TRBD1 (6 bases). Trimming shortened V by 10 bases and J by 3 bases, and 10 bases separated the two germline ends. CDR3 length: 12 residues. CDR1 and CDR2 (germline): MNHEY, SMNVEV (reference sequence). CDR3 nucleotides: TGTGCCACCGAGACAGGCTACAATGAGCAGTTCTTC. Its protein product is CATETGYNEQFF.

V is TRBV30 and J is TRBJ1-5; 10 bases align to TRBD1. With V trimmed by 0 bases and J by 4 bases, 3 bases remained unmatched. The CDR3 is made up of 15 amino acids. CDR1 is GTSNPN and CDR2 is SVGIG in the germline V gene (reference sequence). The CDR3 here is CAWSVKDRGNQPQHF. The CDR3 DNA is TGTGCCTGGAGTGTAAAGGACAGGGGGAATCAGCCCCAGCATTTT.

The genes are TRBV4-2 and TRBJ1-2; D is unclear. The CDR3 runs 15 residues. Germline values: CDR1 LGHNA, CDR2 YNFKEQ. V was clipped by 2 bases and J by 3 bases, with 13 bases between them. CDR3 nucleotides: TGTGCCAGCAGCCAACTCAGTATAGGAGACTATGGCTACACCTTC. Protein product: CASSQLSIGDYGYTF.

The chain combines TRBV4-3 with TRBJ2-7; TRBD1 aligns across 11 bases. V shed 0 bases, J shed 4 bases, and the junction held 5 bases outside the gene matches. This CDR3 comprises 16 residues. Germline CDR1 and CDR2: LGHNA and YSLEER. The CDR3 coding sequence is TGCGCCAGCAGCCAAGACCGGACAGGGGGCCTGTACGAGCAGTACTTC. Amino acid sequence: CASSQDRTGGLYEQYF.

The chain is built from TRBV5-1 and TRBJ2-2; 8 bases fit TRBD2. J gave up 6 bases and V 4 bases, and 8 bases lay outside the gene matches. CDR1 is SGHRS and CDR2 is YFSETQ in the germline V gene. CDR3 length equals 15 residues. The CDR3 reads CASSTSGGEAGELFF. Written as DNA, the CDR3 is TGCGCCAGCAGCACAAGCGGGGGTGAGGCCGGGGAGCTGTTTTTT.

The chain is built from TRBV7-9 and TRBJ1-1, with a possible D match to TRBD1 (6 bases). CDR1 is SEHNR, CDR2 FQNEAQ, per germline (reference sequence). V shed 5 bases and J shed 1 base, with 11 bases lying between them. The CDR3 consists of 14 residues. The DNA of the CDR3 is TGTGCCAGCAGCCCAGGGGTTTCGAACACTGAAGCTTTCTTT. It codes for CASSPGVSNTEAFF.

The chain recombines TRBV4-1 with TRBJ1-2; tentative D call: TRBD1 (6 bases). The CDR3 has 15 residues. Trimming removed 2 bases from V and 4 bases from J, with 14 bases in between. Germline V gene sequence: CDR1 MGHRA, CDR2 YSYEKL. The CDR3 DNA reads TGCGCCAGCAGCCAACTCCGGGGGGGCTTCTATGGCTACACCTTC. Encoded protein: CASSQLRGGFYGYTF.

The rearrangement links TRBV2 to TRBJ1-1; no reliable D call. Germline CDR1 reads SNHLY; CDR2 reads FYNNEI. V lost 7 bases and J lost 1, with 19 bases in between. The CDR3 is made up of 16 amino acids. Written as DNA, the CDR3 is TGTGCCAGCATGGGGATTATACGGGAAAAGAACACTGAAGCTTTCTTT. Protein: CASMGIIREKNTEAFF.

The chain is built from TRBV7-2 and TRBJ1-2; maybe TRBD1 (6 bases). Germline CDR1 is SGHTA and CDR2 is FQGNSA. The CDR3 is 15 amino acids. Trimming left V 5 bases short and J 4 bases short, with 17 bases between. The CDR3 is CASSLPLGQSYGYTF. CDR3 nucleotides: TGTGCCAGCAGCCTACCCCTGGGACAATCCTATGGCTACACCTTC.

This sequence joins TRBV19 and TRBJ1-5, with D possibly TRBD1 on 6 matching bases. This CDR3 comprises 13 residues. V lost 7 bases and J 6 bases, leaving 13 bases between the germline ends. Looked up from germline, CDR1 is LNHDA and CDR2 is SQIVND (reference sequence). As DNA, the CDR3 is TGTGCCAGTACGCCGGGGGGCCTTCAGCCCCAGCATTTT. Its protein product is CASTPGGLQPQHF.

This chain links TRBV28 with TRBJ2-3; D gene uncertain. This CDR3 contains 15 residues. V dropped 3 bases and J dropped 0 bases, with 10 bases sitting between them. Germline CDR1 MDHEN, CDR2 SYDVKM. CDR3 sequence: CASSFLGSSTDTQYF. CDR3 sequence (DNA): TGTGCCAGCAGTTTTCTGGGCAGTAGCACAGATACGCAGTATTTT.

This clone was counted once. V and J are TRBV5-1 and TRBJ2-7; 11 bases are shared with TRBD2. The CDR3 length is 16 residues. V gave up 4 bases and J gave up 2 bases; unmatched junction bases: 8. Germline V gives CDR1 SGHRS, CDR2 YFSETQ. Here the CDR3 DNA reads TGCGCCAGCAGCAACCCGGGACTAGCGGCAGCCTACGAGCAGTACTTC. It yields the protein CASSNPGLAAAYEQYF.

V and J are TRBV7-2 and TRBJ1-3; tentative D call: TRBD1 (6 bases). Germline CDR1 reads SGHTA; CDR2 reads FQGNSA. The V gene lost 5 bases and the J gene lost 4 bases, with 12 bases spanning the gap. This CDR3 has 14 residues. The CDR3 DNA sequence: TGTGCCAGCAGCCCCTTCAGGGGCGGAAACACCATATATTTT. This gives the protein CASSPFRGGNTIYF.